Listed here is a single T cell receptor (beta chain). This clonotype was seen a few times. What this receptor recognizes is not known. No base qualities exist here, and no much larger clone lies one base off it. The data are from a study of T-cell memory formation after mild COVID-19 (dated by TCRdb to 2020 to 2022). In the study overall: TCR sequence clusters from the two donors were found to be largely donor specific. T-cell clones expanding and contracting after mild COVID-19 in two donors were tracked by longitudinal TCRalpha and TCRbeta repertoire sequencing. Two young, previously healthy adult volunteers, one female and one male, were included in the cohort.

Ficoll-Paque density gradient centrifugation was the method used to isolate PBMCs. General study outcomes and caveats: The study covered only a couple of mild cases, and larger cohorts including severe cases with pre-infection samples were considered necessary. Contracting CD4+ clones were located mainly in the CM and EM memory subsets, whereas CD8+ clones were found to be enriched in EMRA. Balanced CD4/CD8 phenotypes were observed for clones contracting from day 15 to 85, whereas a bias towards CD4+ was observed for a second wave of clones expanding from day 15 to 37. The second-wave clones that peaked on day 37 were not confirmed to be SARS-CoV-2 specific. The detection of some responding clones in pre-infection memory suggests that pre-existing cross-reactive memory T cells joined the SARS-CoV-2 response.

The instrument was an Illumina NovaSeq 6000. cDNA libraries for TCRalpha and TCRbeta were prepared by 5'RACE using constant-segment primers, with sample barcodes and unique molecular identifiers added. RNA was extracted from every sample with Trizol reagent. Amplification of the libraries took two PCR steps, and the second step added a second sample barcode plus Illumina TruSeq adapters. Sequencing of the libraries was done on an Illumina NovaSeq, producing 2 x 150 bp paired-end reads. The paper's data handling went like this. Reads were demultiplexed and collapsed into UMI-guided consensus sequences with migec v1.2.7. Using mixcr v2.1.11, the UMI consensuses were aligned to TRA and TRB V and J templates and assembled into clonotypes. A clonotype was counted as expanded or contracted only when both edgeR and NoisET called the clonotype significant, with the noise models trained on biological replicates. For edgeR calls, a false discovery rate-adjusted p below 0.01 and a log2 fold-change threshold of 1 were applied. PCA with hierarchical clustering of max-normalized trajectories of the 1000 most abundant clonotypes was used as exploratory dynamics analysis. Separately sequenced CD4+ and CD8+ repertoires were used to assign the CD4 or CD8 phenotype of responding clones. TCRdb handled the public reads itself, with Q25 trimming in fastp and clone calling in MiXCR, and kept productive beta chains. Rows are combined by CDR3 protein, so each entry shows the most common genes and DNA. These V and J calls are TCRdb output, not the study's own analysis. The sample has about 170,000 distinct CDR3 sequences on record, roughly 13% of them singletons. The leading ten clones occupy approximately 3.5% of the sample.

The source is a man in his late teens or twenties who had mild COVID-19 (a few samples of this study predate the infection). The sample titles of this study are shuffled in the database, so cell type and time point are left out; the donor was told from shared clones. Input material: PBMCs or a T cell subset sorted from them (not recorded which).

The CDR3 corresponds to CASSRTSSPPDTQYF. Here is the DNA: TGCGCCAGCAGCCGGACTAGCTCCCCCCCAGATACGCAGTATTTT. In this chain, TRBV4-3 is recombined with TRBJ2-3; the junction holds 8 bases that match TRBD2. The germline V end is reduced by 4 bases and the J end by 4 bases; junction bases left unmatched: 7. CDR1 and CDR2, looked up from the germline V gene, are LGHNA and YSLEER. Taken from cysteine to phenylalanine, the CDR3 has 15 residues. The read is trimmed to its CDR3 DNA, 45 bases read in frame from base 1.